This T cell receptor beta chain was documented in a study of shared clonotypes between healthy human individuals. Only in-frame clones appear in the TCRdb table, and some are missing; sequencing was by immunoSEQ multiplex PCR. The sample consists of about 2.1 million clones, about 93% of them appearing once. This CDR3 is built from 13 residues. The V segment lost 10 bases and the J segment 4 bases; nucleotides outside the gene matches: 8. Germline V gene sequence: CDR1 MDHEN, CDR2 SYDVKM. Naive CD8 cells were CD45RO-negative, positively selected for CCR7, excluding terminally differentiated effector memory CD45RA+ cells. Free of recent acute infections or vaccinations, the donors were healthy HIV-negative adults.

Sequences were obtained from naive CD8+ T cells from PBMCs. The TCR comes from a man aged 18 to 35 in good health. Some clones in this sample may be carry-over from other donors' samples. The gene calls are TRBV28 and TRBJ2-7, with 9 bases aligning to TRBD1. For the CDR3, the DNA is TGTGCCATCCAGACAGGGGGAGTGTACGAGCAGTACTTC. Its translation: CAIQTGGVYEQYF.